At least ten counts were recorded for the clone carrying this TCR beta chain. Its antigen remains unknown. CDR1 is MDHEN and CDR2 is SYDVKM in the germline V gene. The length of the CDR3 is 14 residues. The J segment lost 4 bases and the V segment lost 5 bases, leaving 6 bases of the junction unmatched. These data come from a study of regulatory T cells in long-lasting Graves disease. Study-level points and caveats: Examination was confined to peripheral blood, excluding thyroid tissue.

According to the study, TCR beta libraries were built with iRepertoire HTBI primers and CDR3-region Arm-PCR. TCRdb called the multiplex PCR reads again in MiXCR, with one record for every CDR3 protein. The table lists about 430,000 distinct CDR3 sequences, approximately 15% of them singletons, with approximately 7.8% in the top ten. As for time point: newly diagnosed GD, antithyroid drugs for less than 3 months. From RNA extracted from PBMCs, the TCR library was made. This same sample was also taken into another study, of T cells in Graves' hyperthyroidism and ophthalmopathy.

The sequence came from a woman aged 40 to 50 with Graves disease. Sequenced here: peripheral blood mononuclear cells (PBMCs), sampled at new diagnosis, from a patient treated with antithyroid drugs. The chain has TRBV28 and TRBJ1-2, with TRBD1 matching over 8 bases. DNA of the CDR3: TGTGCCAGCAGTAACCCGGACAGGGCCTATGGCTACACCTTC. Its translation: CASSNPDRAYGYTF.